This T cell receptor beta chain emerged from a study of cytomegalovirus exposure and HLA in healthy donors. Germline loops: CDR1 SGHTA, CDR2 FQGNSA. This CDR3 is built from 16 residues. V shed 5 bases, J shed 9 bases, and the junction held 10 bases outside the gene matches. A multiplex PCR was run with 60 Vbeta primers and 13 Jbeta primers. Here immunoSEQ multiplex PCR was the method, and the copy in TCRdb shows in-frame clones only, minus some. Of around 130,000 clones in the sample, 80% are singletons; the top ten hold roughly 2.4%. The rearrangement links TRBV7-2 to TRBJ2-1; 13 positions agree with TRBD2. This TCR was sampled from a man younger than 45 in good health and CMV-seronegative. Sequencing was done on a sample of PBMCs. The CDR3 sequence: CASSPGLAGDVGEQFF. The CDR3, as DNA: TGTGCCAGCAGCCCCGGACTAGCGGGAGATGTTGGTGAGCAGTTCTTC. The full variable domain, in which reference TRBV7-2 and TRBJ2-1 provide the parts outside the CDR3, is GAGVSQSPSNKVTEKGKDVELRCDPISGHTALYWYRQSLGQGLEFLIYFQGNSAPDKSGLPSDRFSAERTGGSVSTLTIQRTQQEDSAVYLCASSPGLAGDVGEQFFGPGTRLTVL.